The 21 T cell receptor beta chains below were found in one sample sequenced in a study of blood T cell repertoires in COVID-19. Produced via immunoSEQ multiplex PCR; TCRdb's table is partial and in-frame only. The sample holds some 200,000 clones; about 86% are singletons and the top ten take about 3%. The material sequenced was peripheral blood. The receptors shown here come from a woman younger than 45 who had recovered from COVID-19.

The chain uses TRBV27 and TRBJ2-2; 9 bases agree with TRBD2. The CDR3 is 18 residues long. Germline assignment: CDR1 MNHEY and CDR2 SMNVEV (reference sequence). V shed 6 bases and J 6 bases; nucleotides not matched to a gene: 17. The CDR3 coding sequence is TGTGCCAGCAGACTCGAGGCGAGGGTAGCGGGAGTTTCCGGGGAGCTGTTTTTT. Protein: CASRLEARVAGVSGELFF.

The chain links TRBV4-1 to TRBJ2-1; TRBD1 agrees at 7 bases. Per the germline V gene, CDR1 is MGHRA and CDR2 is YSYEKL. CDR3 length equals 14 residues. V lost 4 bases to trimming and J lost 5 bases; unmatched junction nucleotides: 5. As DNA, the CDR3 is TGCGCCAGCAGCCTACAGGGGTCGGACAATGAGCAGTTCTTC. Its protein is CASSLQGSDNEQFF.

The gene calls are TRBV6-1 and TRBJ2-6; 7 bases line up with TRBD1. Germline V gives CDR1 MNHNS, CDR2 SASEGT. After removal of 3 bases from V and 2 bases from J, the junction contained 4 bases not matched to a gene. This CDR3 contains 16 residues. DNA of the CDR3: TGTGCCAGCAGTGAGTTCCAGGGGGCTGGGGCCAACGTCCTGACTTTC. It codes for CASSEFQGAGANVLTF.

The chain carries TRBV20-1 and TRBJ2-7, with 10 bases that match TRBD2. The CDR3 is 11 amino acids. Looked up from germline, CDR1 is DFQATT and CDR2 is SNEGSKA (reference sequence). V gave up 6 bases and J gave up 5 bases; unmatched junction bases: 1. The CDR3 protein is CSALAGDEQYF. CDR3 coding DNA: TGCAGTGCCCTAGCGGGAGACGAGCAGTACTTC.

CDR3 DNA sequence: TGTGCCAGCGGGGGACAGGGGGTTAGCTATGGCTACACCTTC. This translates into CASGGQGVSYGYTF. V usage is TRBV28 and J usage is TRBJ1-2; 11 bases map to TRBD1. The ends lost 8 bases at V and 4 bases at J; junction bases unmatched: 6. CDR1 MDHEN and CDR2 SYDVKM come from the germline V gene. The CDR3 length is 14 residues.

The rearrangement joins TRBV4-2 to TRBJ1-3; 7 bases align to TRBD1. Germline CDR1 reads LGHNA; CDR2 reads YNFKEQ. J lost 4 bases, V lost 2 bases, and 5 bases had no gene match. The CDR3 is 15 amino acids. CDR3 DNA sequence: TGTGCCAGCAGCCAATCCACAGGGGTCGGAAACACCATATATTTT. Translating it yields CASSQSTGVGNTIYF.

DNA of the CDR3: TGCGCCAGCAGCTTTGGACCCGGACAGGGGAGGACCGGGGAGCTGTTTTTT. This sequence encodes CASSFGPGQGRTGELFF. The rearrangement joins TRBV5-1 to TRBJ2-2, with 9 positions matching TRBD1. The CDR3 consists of 17 residues. Germline CDR1 and CDR2: SGHRS and YFSETQ. V shed 2 bases and J 5 bases; nucleotides not matched to a gene: 10. The variable domain in full, completed from reference TRBV5-1 and TRBJ2-2, reads KAGVTQTPRYLIKTRGQQVTLSCSPISGHRSVSWYQQTPGQGLQFLFEYFSETQRNKGNFPGRFSGRQFSNSRSEMNVSTLELGDSALYLCASSFGPGQGRTGELFFGEGSRLTVL.

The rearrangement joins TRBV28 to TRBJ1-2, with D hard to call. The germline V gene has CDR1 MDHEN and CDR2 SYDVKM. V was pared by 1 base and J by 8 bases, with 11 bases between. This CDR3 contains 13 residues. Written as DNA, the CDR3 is TGTGCCAGCAGTTTATTATCGGGTAGCGGCTACACCTTC. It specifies CASSLLSGSGYTF.

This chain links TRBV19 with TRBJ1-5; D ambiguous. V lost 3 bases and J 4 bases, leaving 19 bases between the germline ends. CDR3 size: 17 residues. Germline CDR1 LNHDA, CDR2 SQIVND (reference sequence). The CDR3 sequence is CASSIFGSPFVNQPQHF. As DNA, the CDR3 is TGTGCCAGTAGTATTTTCGGGTCCCCCTTTGTGAATCAGCCCCAGCATTTT.

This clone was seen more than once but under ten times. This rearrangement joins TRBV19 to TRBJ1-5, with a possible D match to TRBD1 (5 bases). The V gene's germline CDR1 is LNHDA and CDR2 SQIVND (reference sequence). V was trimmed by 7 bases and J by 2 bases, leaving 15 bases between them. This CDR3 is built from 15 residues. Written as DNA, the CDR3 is TGTGCCAGTACTTGGGGGGGGTCGGGCAATCAGCCCCAGCATTTT. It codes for CASTWGGSGNQPQHF.

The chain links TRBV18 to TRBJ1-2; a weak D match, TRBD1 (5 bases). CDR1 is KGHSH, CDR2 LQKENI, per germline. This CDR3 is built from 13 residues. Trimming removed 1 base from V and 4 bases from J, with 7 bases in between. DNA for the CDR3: TGTGCCAGCTCACCACGGGGCCCCTATGGCTACACCTTC. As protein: CASSPRGPYGYTF.

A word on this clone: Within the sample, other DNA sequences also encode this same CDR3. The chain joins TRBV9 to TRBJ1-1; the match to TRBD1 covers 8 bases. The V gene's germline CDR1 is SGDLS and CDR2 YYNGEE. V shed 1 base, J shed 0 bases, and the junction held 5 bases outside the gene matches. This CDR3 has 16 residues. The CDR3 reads CASSVKDRGLNTEAFF. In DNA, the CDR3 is TGTGCCAGCAGCGTAAAAGACAGGGGCCTGAACACTGAAGCTTTCTTT.

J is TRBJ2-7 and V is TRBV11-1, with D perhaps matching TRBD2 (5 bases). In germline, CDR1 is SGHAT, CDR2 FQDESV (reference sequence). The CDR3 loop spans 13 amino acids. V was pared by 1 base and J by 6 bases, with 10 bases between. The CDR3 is CASSLVASSEQYF. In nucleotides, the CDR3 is TGTGCCAGCAGCTTAGTGGCTAGCAGCGAGCAGTACTTC.

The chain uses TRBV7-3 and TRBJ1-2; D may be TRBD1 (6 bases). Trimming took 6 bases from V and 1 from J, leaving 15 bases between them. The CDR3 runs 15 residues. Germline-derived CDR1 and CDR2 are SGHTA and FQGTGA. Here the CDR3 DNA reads TGTGCCAGCAGTCTCGGGGGGGCGCTTAACTATGGCTACACCTTC. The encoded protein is CASSLGGALNYGYTF.

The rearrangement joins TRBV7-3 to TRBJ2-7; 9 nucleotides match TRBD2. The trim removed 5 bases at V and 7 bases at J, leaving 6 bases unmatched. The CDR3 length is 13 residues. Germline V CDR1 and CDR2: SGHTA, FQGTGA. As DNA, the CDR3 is TGTGCCAGCAGCCCCCGGGCGGGAGGGGAGCAGTACTTC. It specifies CASSPRAGGEQYF.

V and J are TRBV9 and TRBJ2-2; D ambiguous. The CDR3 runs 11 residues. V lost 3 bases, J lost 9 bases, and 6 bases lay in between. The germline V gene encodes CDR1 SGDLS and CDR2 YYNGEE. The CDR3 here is CASSAGRELFF. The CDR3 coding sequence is TGTGCCAGCAGCGCAGGAAGGGAGCTGTTTTTT.

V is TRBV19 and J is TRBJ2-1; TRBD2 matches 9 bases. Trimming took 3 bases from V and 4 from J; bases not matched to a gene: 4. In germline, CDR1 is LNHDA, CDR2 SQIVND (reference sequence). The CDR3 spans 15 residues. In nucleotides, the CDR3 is TGTGCCAGTAGTATCCAAGCGGGAGGTTACAATGAGCAGTTCTTC. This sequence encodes CASSIQAGGYNEQFF.

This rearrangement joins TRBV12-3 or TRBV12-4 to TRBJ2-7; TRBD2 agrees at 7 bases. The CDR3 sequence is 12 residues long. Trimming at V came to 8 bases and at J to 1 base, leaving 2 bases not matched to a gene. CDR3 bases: TGTGCCAGCTGGGGGGGGTCCTACGAGCAGTACTTC. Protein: CASWGGSYEQYF.

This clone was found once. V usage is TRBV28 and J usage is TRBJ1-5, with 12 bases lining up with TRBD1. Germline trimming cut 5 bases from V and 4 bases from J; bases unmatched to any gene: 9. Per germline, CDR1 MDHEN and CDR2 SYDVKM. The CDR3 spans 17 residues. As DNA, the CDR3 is TGTGCCAGCAGTCCCGGGACAGGGGGCGCAGGGAATCAGCCCCAGCATTTT. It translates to CASSPGTGGAGNQPQHF.

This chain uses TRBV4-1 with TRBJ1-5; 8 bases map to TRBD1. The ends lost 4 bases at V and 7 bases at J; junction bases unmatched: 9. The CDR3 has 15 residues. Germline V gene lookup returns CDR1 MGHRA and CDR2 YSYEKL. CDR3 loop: CASSLQGAAGQPQHF. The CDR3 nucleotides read TGCGCCAGCAGCCTGCAGGGGGCCGCGGGCCAGCCCCAGCATTTT.

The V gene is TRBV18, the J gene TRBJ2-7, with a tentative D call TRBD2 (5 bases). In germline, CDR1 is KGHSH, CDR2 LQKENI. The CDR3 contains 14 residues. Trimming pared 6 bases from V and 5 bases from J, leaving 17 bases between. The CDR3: CASSTQRNSNEQYF. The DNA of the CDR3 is TGTGCCAGCTCTACACAGCGGAATTCAAACGAGCAGTACTTC.